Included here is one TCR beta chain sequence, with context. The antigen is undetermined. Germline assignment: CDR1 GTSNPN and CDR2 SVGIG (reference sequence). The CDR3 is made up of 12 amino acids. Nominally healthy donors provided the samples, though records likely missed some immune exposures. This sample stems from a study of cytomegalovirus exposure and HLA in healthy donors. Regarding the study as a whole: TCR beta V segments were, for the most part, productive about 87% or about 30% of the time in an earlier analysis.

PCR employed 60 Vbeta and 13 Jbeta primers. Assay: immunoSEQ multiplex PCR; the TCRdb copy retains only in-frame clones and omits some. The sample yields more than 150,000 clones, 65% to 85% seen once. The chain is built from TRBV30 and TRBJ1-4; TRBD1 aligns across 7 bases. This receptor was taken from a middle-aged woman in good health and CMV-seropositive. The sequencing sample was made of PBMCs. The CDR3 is CAGDRERGKLFF. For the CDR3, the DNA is TGTGCAGGGGACAGAGAGAGAGGAAAACTGTTTTTT.